This T cell receptor beta chain was profiled in a study of a mutant IDH1 vaccine in newly diagnosed glioma. The wider study: Sex among treated patients split 62.5% male, roughly 38% female; mean age was roughly 40 years. The therapy given earlier, which was standard therapy, consisted of radiotherapy, temozolomide, or both, and most of the patients received both.

Trimming pared 1 base from V and 8 bases from J, leaving 18 bases between. The CDR3 totals 16 residues. On this clone: Its cognate antigen is unknown.

Time point described: week 47, end of study. In the vaccine, a single dose held 300 ug of the mutant IDH1 20-mer peptide, along with topical imiquimod. Notes on the study in general: Pseudoprogression appears to have had no connection to changes in top peripheral T cell clonotypes. The occurrence of vaccine-induced immune responses was seen in approximately 92% of patients.

The data were produced by immunoSEQ multiplex PCR, yet TCRdb's version contains in-frame clones alone and is incomplete. Of tens of thousands of clones in the sample, over 75% were seen once. This chain uses TRBV5-7 with TRBJ1-4; D unresolved. TRBV5-7 is classed as an ORF, of uncertain function. The TCR originated in a man in his forties or fifties with glioma. The sample was PBMCs, taken from a glioma patient whose treatment included an IDH1 peptide vaccine. For the CDR3, the DNA is TGTGCCAGCAGCTTGCCCCAGACAAGGGTGGTGGAAAAACTGTTTTTT. Amino acid sequence: CASSLPQTRVVEKLFF.